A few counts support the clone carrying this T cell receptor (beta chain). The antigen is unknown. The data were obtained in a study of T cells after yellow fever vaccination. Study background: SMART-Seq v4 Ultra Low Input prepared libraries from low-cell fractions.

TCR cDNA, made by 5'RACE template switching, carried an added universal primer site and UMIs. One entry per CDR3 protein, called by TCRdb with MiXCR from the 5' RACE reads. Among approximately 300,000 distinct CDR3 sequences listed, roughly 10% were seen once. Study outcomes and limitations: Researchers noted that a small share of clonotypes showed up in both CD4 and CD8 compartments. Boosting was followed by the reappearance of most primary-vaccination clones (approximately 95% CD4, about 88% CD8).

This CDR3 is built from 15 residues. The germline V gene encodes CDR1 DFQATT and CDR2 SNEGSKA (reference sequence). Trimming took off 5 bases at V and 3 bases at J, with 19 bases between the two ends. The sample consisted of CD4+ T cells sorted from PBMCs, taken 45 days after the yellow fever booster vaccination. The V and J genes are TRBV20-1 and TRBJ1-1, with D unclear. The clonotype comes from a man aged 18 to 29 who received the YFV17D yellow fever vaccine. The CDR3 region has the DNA TGCAGTGCTTTTAAGGCCCTAAGAGTTTACACTGAAGCTTTCTTT. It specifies CSAFKALRVYTEAFF.